This TCR beta chain was recorded in a study of T cell responses to AZD1222 COVID-19 vaccine. In regard to this clone: The antigen is not known.

Some clones are missing from TCRdb's copy, which holds only in-frame ones; the method was immunoSEQ multiplex PCR. The repertoire holds roughly 150,000 clones, with almost 95% as singletons. Trimming shortened V by 2 bases and J by 1 base, and 10 bases separated the two germline ends. Germline lookup yields CDR1 MNHEY and CDR2 SVGEGT. This CDR3 is built from 15 residues. Study outcomes and limitations: Donors were mostly white British, more females; clonal diversity possibly underestimated.

This specimen was peripheral blood, taken on day 0 of AZD1222 vaccination. This TCR was sampled from an adult in good health. The genes are TRBV6-2 or TRBV6-3 and TRBJ2-3; the D gene could be TRBD1 or TRBD2 (6 bases each). CDR3 residues: CASSYPRGRTDTQYF. The CDR3, as DNA: TGTGCCAGCAGTTACCCCCGGGGGCGCACAGATACGCAGTATTTT.